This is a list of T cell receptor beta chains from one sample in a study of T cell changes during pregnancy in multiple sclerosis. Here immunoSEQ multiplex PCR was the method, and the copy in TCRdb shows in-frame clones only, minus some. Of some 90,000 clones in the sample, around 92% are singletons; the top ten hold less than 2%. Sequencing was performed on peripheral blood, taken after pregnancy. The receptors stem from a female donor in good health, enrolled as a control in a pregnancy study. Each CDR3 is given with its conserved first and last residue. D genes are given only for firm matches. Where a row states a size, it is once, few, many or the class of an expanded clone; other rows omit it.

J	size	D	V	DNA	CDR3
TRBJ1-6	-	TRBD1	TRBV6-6	TGTGCCAGCAGCGATAGGGACAGTCTATATAATTCACCCCTCCACTTT	CASSDRDSLYNSPLHF
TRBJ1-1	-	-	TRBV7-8	TGTGCCAGCACGGTGAACACTGAAGCTTTCTTT	CASTVNTEAFF
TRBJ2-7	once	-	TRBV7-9	TGTGCCACGAGGGCGGCGGGGGCGACCTACGAGCAGTACTTC	CATRAAGATYEQYF
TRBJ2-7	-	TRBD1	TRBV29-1	TGCAGCGTTGAAATCGGACAGGGCATCACCTACGAGCAGTACTTC	CSVEIGQGITYEQYF
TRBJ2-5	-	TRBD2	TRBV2	TGTGCCAGCAGGAGGGCATCAACGACTAGCGGAGCGACCCAGTACTTC	CASRRASTTSGATQYF
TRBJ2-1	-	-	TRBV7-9	TGTGCCAGCAGCTGGGAGGATGAGCAGTTCTTC	CASSWEDEQFF
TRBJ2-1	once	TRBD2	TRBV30	TGTGCCTGCCCGTTGGGCGGGGGGGATGTAAATGAGCAGTTCTTC	CACPLGGGDVNEQFF
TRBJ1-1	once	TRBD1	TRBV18	TGTGCCAGCTCACCGGGACAGTACACTGAAGCTTTCTTT	CASSPGQYTEAFF
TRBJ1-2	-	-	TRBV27	TGTGCCAGCAGTTTAAGCGCGGGGGTGAAAGGCTACACCTTC	CASSLSAGVKGYTF
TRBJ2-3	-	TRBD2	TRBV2	TGTGCCAGCAGTTTAGCGGGGGCCACAGATACGCAGTATTTT	CASSLAGATDTQYF
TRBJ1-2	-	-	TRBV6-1	TGTGCCAGCGGAGAGCAGGGTACCCATGGCTACACCTTC	CASGEQGTHGYTF
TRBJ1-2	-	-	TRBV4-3	TGCGCCAGCAGCCAAGAATCCACAGGGAACTATGGCTACACCTTC	CASSQESTGNYGYTF
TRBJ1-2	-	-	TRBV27	TGTGCCAGCAGTGGGAGCTATGGCTACACCTTC	CASSGSYGYTF
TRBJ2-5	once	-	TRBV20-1	TGCAGTGGCGGGGAAGAGACCCAGTACTTC	CSGGEETQYF
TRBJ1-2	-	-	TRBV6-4	TGTGCCAGCAGTGAGGACAAGACTCGCTACACCTTC	CASSEDKTRYTF
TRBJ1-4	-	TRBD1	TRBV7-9	TGTGCCAGCAGCCCCACTGCACGGACAGGGGGCGAAAAACTGTTTTTT	CASSPTARTGGEKLFF
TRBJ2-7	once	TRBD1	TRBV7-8	TGTGCCAGCAGCCTCCGACAATCTAAGACAGGGCCCTCTCGCGAGCAGTACTTC	CASSLRQSKTGPSREQYF
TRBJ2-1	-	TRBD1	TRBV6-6	TGTGCCAGCAGTCCCCAGGGGGCGTACAATGAGCAGTTCTTC	CASSPQGAYNEQFF
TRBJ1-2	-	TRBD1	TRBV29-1	TGCAGCGTTGAAGCCCAGGGGGGAGCTTATGGCTACACCTTC	CSVEAQGGAYGYTF
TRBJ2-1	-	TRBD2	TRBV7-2	TGTGCCAGCAGCTTAGGGACTAGCGGGGGCTCCTACAATGAGCAGTTCTTC	CASSLGTSGGSYNEQFF
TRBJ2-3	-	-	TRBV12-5	TGTGCTAGTGCCCTAGACAGGCCGGCCGATACGCAGTATTTT	CASALDRPADTQYF
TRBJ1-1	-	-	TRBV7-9	TGTGCCAGCAGCTTAAAAAGGGGTTCGAACACTGAAGCTTTCTTT	CASSLKRGSNTEAFF
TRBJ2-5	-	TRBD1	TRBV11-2	TGTGCCAGCAGCCCCGGACAGGGGAAAAAAGAGACCCAGTACTTC	CASSPGQGKKETQYF
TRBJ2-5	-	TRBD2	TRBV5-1	TGCGCCAGCAGCGAGGGACTAGCGTCAGAGACCCAGTACTTC	CASSEGLASETQYF
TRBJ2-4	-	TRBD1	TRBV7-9	TGTGCCAGCAGCTCGCCGGGACAGGGGGCACACATTCAGTACTTC	CASSSPGQGAHIQYF
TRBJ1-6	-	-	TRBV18	TGTGCCAGCTCACCAATTCTTATAGGGGTGATGAATTCACCCCTCCACTTT	CASSPILIGVMNSPLHF
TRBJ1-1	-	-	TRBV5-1	TGCGCCAGCAGCTTGGTTGCGACAATGAACACTGAAGCTTTCTTT	CASSLVATMNTEAFF
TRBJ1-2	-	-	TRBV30	TGTGCCTGGAGTGTCGGGGGGGCTAGTGGCTACACCTTC	CAWSVGGASGYTF
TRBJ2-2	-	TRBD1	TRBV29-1	TGCAGCGTTGACCGACAGGGGGACACCGGGGAGCTGTTTTTT	CSVDRQGDTGELFF
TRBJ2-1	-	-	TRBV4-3	TGCGCCAGCAGCCAAGCATGGTCAGCCCCAGGGAATGAGCAGTTCTTC	CASSQAWSAPGNEQFF
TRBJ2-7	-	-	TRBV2	TGTGCCAGCAGTGGGGACTCACTACCGGGGGAGCAGTACTTC	CASSGDSLPGEQYF
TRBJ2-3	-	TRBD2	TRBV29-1	TGCAGCGTTGAAGATACGGGACTAGCGGGGGGGCGGACAGATACGCAGTATTTT	CSVEDTGLAGGRTDTQYF
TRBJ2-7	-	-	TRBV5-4	TGTGCCAGCAGCTTAGGAGGGGTGGGCGAGCAGTACTTC	CASSLGGVGEQYF
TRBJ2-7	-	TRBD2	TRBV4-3	TGCGCCAGCAGCCGCGGGACTAGCAGCGGCGAGCAGTACTTC	CASSRGTSSGEQYF
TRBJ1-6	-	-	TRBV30	TGTGCCTGGAGTCAGGGGAAGGATTCACCCCTCCACTTT	CAWSQGKDSPLHF
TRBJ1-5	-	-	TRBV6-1	TGTGCCAGCAGTGAACCCCTGCGGCGGGGATATAGCAATCAGCCCCAGCATTTT	CASSEPLRRGYSNQPQHF
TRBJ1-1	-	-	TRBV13	TGTGCCAGCAGCCCAAGATCCTGGACAGCGAACACTGAAGCTTTCTTT	CASSPRSWTANTEAFF
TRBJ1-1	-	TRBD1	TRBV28	TGTGCCAGCAGTCCAGGGGGCAGGGGCACTGAAGCTTTCTTT	CASSPGGRGTEAFF
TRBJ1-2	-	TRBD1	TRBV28	TGTGCCAGCAGTTTAGGGAAGGGGGCCCTTTTC	CASSLGKGALF
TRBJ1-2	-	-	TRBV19	TGTGCCAGTAGGGATAGGGGGGGCTACACCTTC	CASRDRGGYTF
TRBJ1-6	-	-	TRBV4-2	TGTGCCAGCAGCCAAGATGTAGAGGGGCGGGGTTCACCCCTCCACTTT	CASSQDVEGRGSPLHF
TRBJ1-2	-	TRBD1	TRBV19	TGTGCCAGTAGTATACCCCGGGACAGGATTTCTGGTGGCTACACCTTC	CASSIPRDRISGGYTF
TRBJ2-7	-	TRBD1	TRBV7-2	TGTGCCAGCAGCTCAACAGGGGGCGACTACGAGCAGTACTTC	CASSSTGGDYEQYF
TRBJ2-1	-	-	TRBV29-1	TGCAGCGTTGTGGCGGGGAGCACCTACAATGAGCAGTTCTTC	CSVVAGSTYNEQFF
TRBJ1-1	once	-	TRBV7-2	TGTGCCAGCAGACCGAACACCTTTGAAGCTTTCTTT	CASRPNTFEAFF
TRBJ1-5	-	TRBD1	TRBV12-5	TGTGCTAGTGGTCCTGACGGACAGGGGGCAAAGCAGCCCCAGCATTTT	CASGPDGQGAKQPQHF